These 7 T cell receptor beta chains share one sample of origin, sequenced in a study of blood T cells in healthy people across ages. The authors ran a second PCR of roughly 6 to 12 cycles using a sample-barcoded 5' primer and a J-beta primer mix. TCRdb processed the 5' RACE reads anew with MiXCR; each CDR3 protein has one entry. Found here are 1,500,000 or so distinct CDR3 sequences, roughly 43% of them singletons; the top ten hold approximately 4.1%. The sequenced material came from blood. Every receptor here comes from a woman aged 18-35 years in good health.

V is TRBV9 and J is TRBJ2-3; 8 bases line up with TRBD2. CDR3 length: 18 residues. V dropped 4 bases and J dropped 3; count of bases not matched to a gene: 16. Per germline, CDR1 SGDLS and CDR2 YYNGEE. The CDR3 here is CASSSLSRAGVWTDTQYF. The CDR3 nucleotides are TGTGCCAGCAGCTCTCTCTCTCGAGCGGGGGTTTGGACAGATACGCAGTATTTT. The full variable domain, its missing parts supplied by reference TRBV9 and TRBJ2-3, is DSGVTQTPKHLITATGQRVTLRCSPRSGDLSVYWYQQSLDQGLQFLIQYYNGEERAKGNILERFSAQQFPDLHSELNLSSLELGDSALYFCASSSLSRAGVWTDTQYFGPGTRLTVL.

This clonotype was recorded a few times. Written as DNA, the CDR3 is TGTGCCAGTAGTATAACAGATAGCACAGATACGCAGTATTTT. Translating gives CASSITDSTDTQYF. This chain joins TRBV19 and TRBJ2-3; D gene ambiguous. CDR1 LNHDA and CDR2 SQIVND come from the germline V gene (reference sequence). This CDR3 has 14 amino acids. V lost 2 bases to trimming and J lost 0 bases, with 6 bases between them.

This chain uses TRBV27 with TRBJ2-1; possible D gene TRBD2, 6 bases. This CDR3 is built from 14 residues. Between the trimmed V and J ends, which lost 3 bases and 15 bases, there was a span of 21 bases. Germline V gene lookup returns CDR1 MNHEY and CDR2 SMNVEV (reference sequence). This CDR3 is CASSFRGLASLWFF. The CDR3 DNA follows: TGTGCCAGCAGTTTCCGGGGGTTAGCCTCCCTGTGGTTCTTC.

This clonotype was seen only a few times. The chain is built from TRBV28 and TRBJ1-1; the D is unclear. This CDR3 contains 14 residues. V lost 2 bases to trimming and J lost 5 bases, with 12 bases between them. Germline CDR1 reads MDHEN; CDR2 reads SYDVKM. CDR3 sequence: CASSLHKKGTEAFF. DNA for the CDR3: TGTGCCAGCAGTTTACATAAAAAAGGGACTGAAGCTTTCTTT.

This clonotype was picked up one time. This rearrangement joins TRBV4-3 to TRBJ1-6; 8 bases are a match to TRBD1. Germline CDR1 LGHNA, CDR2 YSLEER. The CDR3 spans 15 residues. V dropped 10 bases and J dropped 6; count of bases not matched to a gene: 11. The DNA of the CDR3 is TGCGCCACCGCTCCCGGGACAGGTCCTAATTCACCCCTCCACTTT. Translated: CATAPGTGPNSPLHF.

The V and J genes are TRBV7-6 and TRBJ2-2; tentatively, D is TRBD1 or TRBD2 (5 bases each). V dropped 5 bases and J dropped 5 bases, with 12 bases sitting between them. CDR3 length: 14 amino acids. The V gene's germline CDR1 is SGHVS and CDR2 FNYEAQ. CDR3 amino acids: CASSPREGTGELFF. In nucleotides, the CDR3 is TGTGCCAGCAGCCCACGTGAGGGGACCGGGGAGCTGTTTTTT.

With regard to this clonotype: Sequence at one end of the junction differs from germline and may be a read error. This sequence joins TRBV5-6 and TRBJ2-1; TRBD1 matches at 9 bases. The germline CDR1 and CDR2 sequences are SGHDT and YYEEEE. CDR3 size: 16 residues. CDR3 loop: CASSLAWDRVYSEQFF. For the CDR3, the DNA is TGTGCCAGCAGCTTGGCCTGGGACAGGGTCTACAGTGAGCAGTTCTTC.